The clone carrying this T cell receptor beta chain has only a few counts. The sample comes from a study of blood T cell repertoires in COVID-19. Across the whole study: Acute and convalescent COVID-19 samples came from the United States, Italy and Spain. Nucleic acid was either cDNA or gDNA, and it came from T cells, B-cell-depleted T cells, or PBMCs.

In the study's own analysis: Scientists estimated how many nucleated cells there were by amplifying reference gene primers. Repertoires were generated with immunoSEQ multiplex PCR, while TCRdb's copy carries only in-frame clones and drops some. For V, J and clone size, that table is used; D and trimming come from the DNA. The profile covers some 250,000 clones, with approximately 88% appearing a single time and around 25% taken by the ten largest. This CDR3 region has 16 residues. The V gene's germline CDR1 is SGHRS and CDR2 YFSETQ. The V and J ends lost 4 bases and 5 bases, in that order; junction bases with no gene match: 14.

The sequenced sample consisted of peripheral blood. The receptor comes from a man between 35 and 55 years old with acute or convalescent COVID-19. V and J are TRBV5-1 and TRBJ2-7, with 8 bases fitting TRBD1. CDR3 nucleotides: TGCGCCAGCAGCCTAGGAAAGACAGGGGTCCCCCACGAGCAGTACTTC. Amino acids: CASSLGKTGVPHEQYF. Supplemented by reference TRBV5-1 and TRBJ2-7, the full variable domain reads KAGVTQTPRYLIKTRGQQVTLSCSPISGHRSVSWYQQTPGQGLQFLFEYFSETQRNKGNFPGRFSGRQFSNSRSEMNVSTLELGDSALYLCASSLGKTGVPHEQYFGPGTRLTVT.